The rows below give T cell receptor beta chains drawn from one sample of a study of CD8+CD57+ T cells in acquired aplastic anemia. TCRdb passed the reads through MiXCR, listing each CDR3 protein once. The top ten clones hold roughly 15% of a sample with roughly 190,000 distinct CDR3 sequences, approximately 49% of them seen once. The sequencing input was sorted CD4+, CD8+, or CD8+CD57+ T cells (not recorded which) from PBMCs. The receptor set was obtained from a human donor in good health, serving as a control. Both conserved end residues are part of each CDR3. Rows may omit the clone size; those that give it use once, few, many or a size class.

V	size	J	CDR3
TRBV25-1	few	TRBJ2-3	CASSPRLAGGGTDTQYF
TRBV5-6	.	TRBJ2-7	CASSLLTEGSSYEQYF
TRBV24-1	.	TRBJ2-5	CATSGTGGRETQYF
TRBV7-3	.	TRBJ1-2	CASSQGTEYGYTF
TRBV20-1	few	TRBJ2-3	CSARDLREWTQYF
TRBV6-5	many	TRBJ2-3	CASSFLTSGGIDTQYF
TRBV2	.	TRBJ2-3	CASDRLAGEINPTTDTQYF
TRBV7-2	.	TRBJ2-7	CASSPTSGAYEQYF
TRBV20-1	many	TRBJ2-7	CSASPAFGDEQYF
TRBV7-8	.	TRBJ1-5	CASSSMGQADQPQHF
TRBV2	.	TRBJ1-5	CASSNDRWMKPQHF
TRBV10-1	few	TRBJ2-3	CASSASLSLADTQYF
TRBV7-8	once	TRBJ1-5	CASSPRTGYNQPQHF
TRBV25-1	.	TRBJ2-5	CASSEYTGIQETQYF
TRBV7-6	.	TRBJ1-3	CASSFRPGTGNTIYF
TRBV6-2/TRBV6-3	many	TRBJ1-5	CASSYTGDMGRSQPQHF
TRBV7-2	.	TRBJ2-7	CASSLDGTDEQYF
TRBV20-1	.	TRBJ2-7	CSARDGQGATYEQHF
TRBV25-1	.	TRBJ2-1	CTSSDALAGAESYNEQFF
TRBV12-3/TRBV12-4	.	TRBJ1-5	CASSLGGQPQHF
TRBV9	.	TRBJ1-6	CASSGGQTFSPLHF
TRBV5-8	many	TRBJ2-6	CASSIWTGRISGANVLTF
TRBV24-1	.	TRBJ2-1	CATSDMTSGYNEQFF
TRBV6-1	few	TRBJ2-7	CASRGGTLYYEQYF
TRBV19	.	TRBJ2-5	CASRHSSGKTQYF
TRBV4-1	.	TRBJ2-4	CASSKDRGDLNTQYF
TRBV27	many	TRBJ2-7	CASSQAWEVPSYEQYF
TRBV29-1	.	TRBJ2-7	CSVEGGAFHKQREQYF
TRBV29-1	.	TRBJ2-5	CSVGGSTSGGEETQYF
TRBV10-3	.	TRBJ1-5	CAISATNQPQHF
TRBV29-1	.	TRBJ1-2	CSDSLGGWGGYTF
TRBV12-3/TRBV12-4	many	TRBJ2-2	CASSWTGANTGELFF
TRBV4-3	many	TRBJ1-5	CASSQEVAQGHQPQHF
TRBV7-9	many	TRBJ2-7	CASSRGGTPILRRYYEQYF
TRBV7-2	.	TRBJ1-1	CASSWTTGANTEAFF
TRBV9	.	TRBJ1-1	CASSVGSDMNTEAFF
TRBV7-3	.	TRBJ1-6	CASSLDGGLMYNSPLHF
TRBV7-2	.	TRBJ2-3	CASSLAGAAGVTDTQYF
TRBV5-1	.	.	CASSWMGFKETQYF
TRBV24-1	few	TRBJ2-3	CATSEIAGPTDTQYF
TRBV24-1	.	TRBJ2-1	CATSDSNNEQFF
TRBV6-1	.	TRBJ1-2	CASSERDRGGGYTF
TRBV20-1	.	TRBJ1-2	CSAQTTDNYGYTF
TRBV19	.	TRBJ2-1	CASSMSGNEQFF
TRBV12-3/TRBV12-4	many	TRBJ1-6	CASSLFGANNSPLHF
TRBV20-1	.	TRBJ2-5	CSQHIVGEETQYF
TRBV7-9	.	TRBJ1-1	CASSGGRDTVGTEAFF
TRBV30	many	TRBJ1-5	CAWSVLGGNQPQHF
TRBV6-2/TRBV6-3	many	TRBJ2-3	CASSYLLAGTDTQYF
TRBV19	.	TRBJ1-5	CASSPSANQPQHF